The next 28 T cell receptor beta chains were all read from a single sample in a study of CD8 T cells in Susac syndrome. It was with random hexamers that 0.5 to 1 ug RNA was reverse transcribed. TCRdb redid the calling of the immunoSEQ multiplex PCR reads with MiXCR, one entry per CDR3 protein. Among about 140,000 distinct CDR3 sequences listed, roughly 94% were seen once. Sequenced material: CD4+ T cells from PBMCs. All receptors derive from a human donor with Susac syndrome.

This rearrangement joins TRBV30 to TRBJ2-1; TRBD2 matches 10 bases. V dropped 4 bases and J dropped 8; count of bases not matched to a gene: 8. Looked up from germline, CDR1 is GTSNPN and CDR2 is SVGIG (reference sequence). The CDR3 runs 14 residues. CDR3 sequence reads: CAWIESGGGYEQFF. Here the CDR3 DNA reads TGTGCCTGGATAGAAAGCGGGGGGGGATATGAGCAGTTCTTC.

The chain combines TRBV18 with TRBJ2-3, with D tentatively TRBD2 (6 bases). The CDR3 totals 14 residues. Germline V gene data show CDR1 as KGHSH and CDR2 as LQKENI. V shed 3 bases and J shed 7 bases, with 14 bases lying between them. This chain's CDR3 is CASSPGLRGNTQYF. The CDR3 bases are TGTGCCAGCTCACCGGGACTGCGGGGAAATACGCAGTATTTT.

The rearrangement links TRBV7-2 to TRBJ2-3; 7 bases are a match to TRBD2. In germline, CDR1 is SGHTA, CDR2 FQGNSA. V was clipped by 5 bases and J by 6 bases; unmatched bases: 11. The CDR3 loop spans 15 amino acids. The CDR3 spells CASSPLGGRTDTQYF. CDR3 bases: TGTGCCAGCAGCCCTCTGGGCGGGAGAACGGATACGCAGTATTTT. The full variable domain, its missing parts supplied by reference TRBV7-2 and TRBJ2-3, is GAGVSQSPSNKVTEKGKDVELRCDPISGHTALYWYRQSLGQGLEFLIYFQGNSAPDKSGLPSDRFSAERTGGSVSTLTIQRTQQEDSAVYLCASSPLGGRTDTQYFGPGTRLTVL.

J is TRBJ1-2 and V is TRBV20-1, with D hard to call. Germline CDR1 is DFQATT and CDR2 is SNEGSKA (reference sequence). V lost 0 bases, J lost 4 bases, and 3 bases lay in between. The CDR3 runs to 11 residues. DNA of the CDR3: TGCAGTGCTAGAGAGACCTATGGCTACACCTTC. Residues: CSARETYGYTF.

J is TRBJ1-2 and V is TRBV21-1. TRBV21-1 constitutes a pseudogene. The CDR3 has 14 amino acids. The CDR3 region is CASSKANSDYGYTF. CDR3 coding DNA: TGTGCCAGCAGCAAGGCCAATTCCGACTATGGCTACACCTTC.

CDR3: CASSTTGARGYTF. DNA of the CDR3: TGTGCCAGCAGTACCACAGGGGCGCGGGGCTACACCTTC. The rearrangement joins TRBV25-1 to TRBJ1-2; 7 nucleotides agree with TRBD1. Looked up from germline, CDR1 is MGHDK and CDR2 is SYGVNS. V dropped 5 bases and J dropped 8; count of bases not matched to a gene: 8. CDR3 length: 13 residues.

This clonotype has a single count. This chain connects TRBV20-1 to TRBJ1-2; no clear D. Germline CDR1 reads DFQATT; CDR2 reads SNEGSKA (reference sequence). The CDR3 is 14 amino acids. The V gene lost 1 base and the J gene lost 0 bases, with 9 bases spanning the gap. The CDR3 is CSARGQASNYGYTF. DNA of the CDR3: TGCAGTGCTAGAGGGCAGGCGTCTAACTATGGCTACACCTTC.

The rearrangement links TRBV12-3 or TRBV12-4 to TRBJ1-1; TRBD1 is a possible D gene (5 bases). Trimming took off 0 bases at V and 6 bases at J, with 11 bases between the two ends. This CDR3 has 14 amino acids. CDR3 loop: CASSLAPGAAEAFF. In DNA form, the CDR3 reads TGTGCCAGCAGTTTAGCGCCTGGGGCTGCTGAAGCTTTCTTT.

Written as DNA, the CDR3 is TGTGCCAGCACTCTTTCCTCTGGCAACTCCTACGAGCAGTACTTC. Translated, it gives CASTLSSGNSYEQYF. The chain uses TRBV12-3 or TRBV12-4 and TRBJ2-7; no definite D call. V was clipped by 7 bases and J by 0 bases, with 16 bases between them. There are 15 residues in the CDR3.

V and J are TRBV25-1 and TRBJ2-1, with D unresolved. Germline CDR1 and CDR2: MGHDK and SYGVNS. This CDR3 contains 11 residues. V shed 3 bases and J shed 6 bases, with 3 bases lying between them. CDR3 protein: CASSELNEQFF. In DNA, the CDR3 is TGTGCCAGCAGTGAGCTCAATGAGCAGTTCTTC. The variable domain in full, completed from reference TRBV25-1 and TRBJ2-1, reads EADIYQTPRYLVIGTGKKITLECSQTMGHDKMYWYQQDPGMELHLIHYSYGVNSTEKGDLSSESTVSRIRTEHFPLTLESARPSHTSQYLCASSELNEQFFGPGTRLTVL.

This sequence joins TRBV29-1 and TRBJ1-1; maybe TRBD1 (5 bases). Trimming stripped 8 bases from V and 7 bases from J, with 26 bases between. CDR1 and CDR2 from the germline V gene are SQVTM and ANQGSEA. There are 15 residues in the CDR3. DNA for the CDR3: TGCAGCTCCTCCCGGGCAGAGTTTGGGGCGTTTGAAGCTTTCTTT. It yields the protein CSSSRAEFGAFEAFF. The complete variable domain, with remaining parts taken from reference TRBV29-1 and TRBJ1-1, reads SAVISQKPSRDICQRGTSLTIQCQVDSQVTMMFWYRQQPGQSLTLIATANQGSEATYESGFVIDKFPISRPNLTFSTLTVSNMSPEDSSIYLCSSSRAEFGAFEAFFGQGTRLTVV.

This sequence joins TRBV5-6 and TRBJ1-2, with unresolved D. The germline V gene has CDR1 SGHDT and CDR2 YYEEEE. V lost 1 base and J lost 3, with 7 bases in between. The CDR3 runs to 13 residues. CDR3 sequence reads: CASSLSGYYGYTF. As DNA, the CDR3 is TGTGCCAGCAGCTTGTCTGGGTACTATGGCTACACCTTC. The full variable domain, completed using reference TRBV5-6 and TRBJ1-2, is DAGVTQSPTHLIKTRGQQVTLRCSPKSGHDTVSWYQQALGQGPQFIFQYYEEEERQRGNFPDRFSGHQFPNYSSELNVNALLLGDSALYLCASSLSGYYGYTFGSGTRLTVV.

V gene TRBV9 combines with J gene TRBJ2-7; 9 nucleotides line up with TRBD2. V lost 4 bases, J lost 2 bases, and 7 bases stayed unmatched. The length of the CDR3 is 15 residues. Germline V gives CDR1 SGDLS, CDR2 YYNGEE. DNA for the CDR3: TGTGCCAGCAGCTTCGCTGCGGGAGGGCCCTACGAGCAGTACTTC. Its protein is CASSFAAGGPYEQYF.

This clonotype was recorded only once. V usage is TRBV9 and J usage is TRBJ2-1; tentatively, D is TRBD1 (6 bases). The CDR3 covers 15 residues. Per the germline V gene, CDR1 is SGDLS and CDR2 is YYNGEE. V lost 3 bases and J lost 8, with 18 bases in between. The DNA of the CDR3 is TGTGCCAGCAGCGAAGAACAGGGAATAGACGATGAGCAGTTCTTC. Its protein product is CASSEEQGIDDEQFF.

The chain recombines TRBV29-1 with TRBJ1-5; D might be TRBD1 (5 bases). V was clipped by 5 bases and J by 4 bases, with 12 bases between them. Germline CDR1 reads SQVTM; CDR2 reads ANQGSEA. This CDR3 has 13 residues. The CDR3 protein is CSVRGTENQPQHF. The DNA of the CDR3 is TGCAGCGTTAGAGGGACGGAGAATCAGCCCCAGCATTTT.

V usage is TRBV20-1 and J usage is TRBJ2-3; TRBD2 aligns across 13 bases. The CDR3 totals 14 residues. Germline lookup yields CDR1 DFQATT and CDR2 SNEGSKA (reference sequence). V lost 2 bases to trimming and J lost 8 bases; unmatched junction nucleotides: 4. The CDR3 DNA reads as TGCAGTGCTAGACCGGGACTAGCGGGAAGTACGCAGTATTTT. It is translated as CSARPGLAGSTQYF.

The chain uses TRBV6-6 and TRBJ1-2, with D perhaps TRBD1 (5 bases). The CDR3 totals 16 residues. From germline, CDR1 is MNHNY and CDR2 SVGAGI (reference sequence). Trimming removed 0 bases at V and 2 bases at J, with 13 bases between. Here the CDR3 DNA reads TGTGCCAGCAGTTACTCGAGTCAGGGAGTCAACTATGGCTACACCTTC. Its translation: CASSYSSQGVNYGYTF.

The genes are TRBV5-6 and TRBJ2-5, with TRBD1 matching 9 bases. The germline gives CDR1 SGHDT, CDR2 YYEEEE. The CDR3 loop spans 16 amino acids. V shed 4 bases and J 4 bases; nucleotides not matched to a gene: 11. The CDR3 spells CASSRRGTGTSETQYF. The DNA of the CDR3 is TGTGCCAGCAGCAGACGGGGGACAGGGACTTCAGAGACCCAGTACTTC. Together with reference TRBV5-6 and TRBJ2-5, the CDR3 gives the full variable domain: DAGVTQSPTHLIKTRGQQVTLRCSPKSGHDTVSWYQQALGQGPQFIFQYYEEEERQRGNFPDRFSGHQFPNYSSELNVNALLLGDSALYLCASSRRGTGTSETQYFGPGTRLLVL.

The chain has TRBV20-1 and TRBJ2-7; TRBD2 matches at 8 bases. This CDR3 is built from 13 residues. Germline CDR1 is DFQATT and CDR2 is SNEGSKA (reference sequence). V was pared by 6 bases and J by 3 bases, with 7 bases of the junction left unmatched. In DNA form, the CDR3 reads TGCAGTGCCGCACGGGAGGGGAACTACGAGCAGTACTTC. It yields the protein CSAAREGNYEQYF.

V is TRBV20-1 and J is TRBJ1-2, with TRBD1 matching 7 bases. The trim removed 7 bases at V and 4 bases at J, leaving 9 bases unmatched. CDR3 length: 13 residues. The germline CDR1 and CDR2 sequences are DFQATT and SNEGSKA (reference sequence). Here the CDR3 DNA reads TGCAGTGTTTTGGTTGAGGGGGCCTATGGCTACACCTTC. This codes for CSVLVEGAYGYTF.

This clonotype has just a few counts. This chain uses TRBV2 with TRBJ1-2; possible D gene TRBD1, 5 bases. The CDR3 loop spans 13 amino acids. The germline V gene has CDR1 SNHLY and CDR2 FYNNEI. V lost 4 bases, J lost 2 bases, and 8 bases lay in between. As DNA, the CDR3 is TGTGCCAGCAGTGTAGGGACCAACTATGGCTACACCTTC. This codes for CASSVGTNYGYTF.

In nucleotides, the CDR3 is TGTGCCACCAGATTGAACACTGAAGCTTTCTTT. Its translation is CATRLNTEAFF. This chain joins TRBV28 and TRBJ1-1; the D is unclear. Germline V gene data show CDR1 as MDHEN and CDR2 as SYDVKM. Trimming took 10 bases from V and 0 from J, leaving 6 bases between them. The length of the CDR3 is 11 residues.

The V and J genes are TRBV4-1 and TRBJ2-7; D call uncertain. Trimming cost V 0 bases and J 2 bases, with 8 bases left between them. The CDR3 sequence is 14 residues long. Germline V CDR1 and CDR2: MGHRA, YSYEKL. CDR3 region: CASSQEVSAYEQYF. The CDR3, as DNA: TGCGCCAGCAGCCAAGAAGTAAGTGCCTACGAGCAGTACTTC.

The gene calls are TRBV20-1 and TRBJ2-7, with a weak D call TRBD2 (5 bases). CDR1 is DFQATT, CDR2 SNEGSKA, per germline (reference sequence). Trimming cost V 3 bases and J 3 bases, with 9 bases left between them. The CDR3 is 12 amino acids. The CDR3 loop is CSARAAGYEQYF. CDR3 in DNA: TGCAGTGCTAGGGCTGCGGGCTACGAGCAGTACTTC.

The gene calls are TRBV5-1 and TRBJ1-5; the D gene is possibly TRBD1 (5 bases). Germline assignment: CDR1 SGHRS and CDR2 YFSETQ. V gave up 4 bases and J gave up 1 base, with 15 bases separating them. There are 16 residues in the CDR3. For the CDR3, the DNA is TGCGCCAGCAGCCTGGGGGAAGGGGCCAGCAATCAGCCCCAGCATTTT. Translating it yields CASSLGEGASNQPQHF.

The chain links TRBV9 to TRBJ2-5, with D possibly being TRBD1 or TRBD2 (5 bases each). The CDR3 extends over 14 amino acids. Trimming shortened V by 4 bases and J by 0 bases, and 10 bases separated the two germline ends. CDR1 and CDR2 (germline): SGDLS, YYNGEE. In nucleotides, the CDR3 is TGTGCCAGCAGCCCCGAGGGGTACCAAGAGACCCAGTACTTC. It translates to CASSPEGYQETQYF.

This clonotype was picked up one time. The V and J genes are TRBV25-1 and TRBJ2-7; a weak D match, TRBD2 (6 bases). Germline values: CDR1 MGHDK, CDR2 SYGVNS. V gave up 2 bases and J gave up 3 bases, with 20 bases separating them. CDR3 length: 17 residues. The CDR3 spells CASSENWGDSVGYEQYF. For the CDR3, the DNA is TGTGCCAGCAGTGAAAATTGGGGGGATTCTGTGGGCTACGAGCAGTACTTC.

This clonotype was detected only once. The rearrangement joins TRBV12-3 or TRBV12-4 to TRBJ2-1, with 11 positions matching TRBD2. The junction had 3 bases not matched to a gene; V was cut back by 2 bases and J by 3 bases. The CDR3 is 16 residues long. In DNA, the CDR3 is TGTGCCAGCAGTTTATTAGCGGGAGGGGTCTACAATGAGCAGTTCTTC. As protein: CASSLLAGGVYNEQFF.